This TCR beta chain emerged from a study of control samples from healthy donors and cancer patients. Method: immunoSEQ multiplex PCR; TCRdb's copy keeps in-frame clones and lacks some. This sample has roughly 200,000 clones, with about 91% found just once. This CDR3 spans 16 amino acids. The V gene lost 4 bases and the J gene lost 1 base, with 12 bases spanning the gap. From germline, CDR1 is KGHDR and CDR2 SFDVKD. Material for sequencing was blood. The sequence derives from a young man in good health. The chain employs TRBV24-1 and TRBJ2-2; D possibly uses TRBD1 or TRBD2 (5 bases each). This chain's CDR3 is CATSDYGTGNTGELFF. CDR3 coding DNA: TGTGCCACCAGTGACTATGGGACGGGGAACACCGGGGAGCTGTTTTTT.